The 8 T cell receptor beta chains reported below all come from one sample, sequenced in a study of blood T cells in healthy people across ages (dated by TCRdb to between 2015 and 2017). The library was built by means of 5' RACE. Sequencing was carried out with an Illumina HiSeq 2500. A second PCR of about 6 to 12 cycles was run with a J-beta primer mix and a sample-barcoded 5' primer. TCRdb reprocessed the public reads (quality trimming at Q25 with fastp, clone calling with MiXCR) and kept in-frame beta chains. Records with the same CDR3 protein are collapsed into one entry carrying the most frequent genes and DNA. The sample has 710,000 or so distinct CDR3 sequences on record, about a fifth of them singletons. The leading ten clones occupy roughly a fifth of the sample. Source material: blood. The receptors here all came from an older man in good health.

The chain links TRBV12-3 or TRBV12-4 to TRBJ2-1; 8 bases align to TRBD1. V gave up 3 bases and J gave up 7 bases; unmatched junction bases: 5. This CDR3 is built from 14 residues. CDR3 sequence: CASSLGQVRNEQFF. CDR3 nucleotides: TGTGCCAGCAGTTTGGGACAGGTCAGAAATGAGCAGTTCTTC.

This clonotype was counted between two and nine times. The V and J genes are TRBV10-3 and TRBJ1-2; 11 positions match TRBD1. The CDR3 has 18 amino acids. Germline lookup yields CDR1 ENHRY and CDR2 SYGVKD. Losses at the gene ends were 2 bases for V and 6 bases for J; bases not matched to a gene: 14. This CDR3 reads CAISETATGTGGVDGYTF. Written as DNA, the CDR3 is TGTGCCATCAGTGAGACGGCAACCGGGACAGGGGGTGTTGATGGCTACACCTTC.

The CDR3 spells CASSLVPTNTEAFF. The CDR3 region has the DNA TGCGCCAGCAGCTTGGTACCTACGAACACTGAAGCTTTCTTT. The V call is TRBV5-1, the J call TRBJ1-1; no clear D gene. Trimming pared 0 bases from V and 1 base from J, leaving 7 bases between. CDR1 SGHRS and CDR2 YFSETQ come from the germline V gene. The CDR3 is made up of 14 amino acids.

This clonotype was found a few times. The CDR3 sequence is CASSDARAKNIQYF. In DNA, the CDR3 is TGCGCCAGCTCGGATGCGCGAGCCAAAAACATTCAGTACTTC. V gene TRBV5-1 combines with J gene TRBJ2-4; D not certain. The V end lost 7 bases, the J end lost 0 bases, and 11 bases lay between the germline ends. The length of the CDR3 is 14 residues. In germline, CDR1 is SGHRS, CDR2 YFSETQ.

In this sample, this clonotype turned up a few times. The chain joins TRBV9 to TRBJ2-1, with D possibly TRBD2 on 6 matching bases. The germline V gene encodes CDR1 SGDLS and CDR2 YYNGEE. CDR3 length: 15 residues. V lost 3 bases and J lost 1, with 11 bases in between. The CDR3 DNA follows: TGTGCCAGCAGCGCCCTAGCGAGTTCCTACAATGAGCAGTTCTTC. It yields the protein CASSALASSYNEQFF.

This clonotype appeared a few times. V gene TRBV5-1 combines with J gene TRBJ1-2; a possible D gene is TRBD1 (6 bases). V lost 4 bases to trimming and J lost 8 bases, with 24 bases between them. Germline assignment: CDR1 SGHRS and CDR2 YFSETQ. The CDR3 loop spans 16 amino acids. DNA for the CDR3: TGCGCCAGCAGCCCATTTCGGGTACAGGGATCGGGGGGCTACACCTTC. Its translation is CASSPFRVQGSGGYTF.

The chain links TRBV12-3 or TRBV12-4 to TRBJ1-2; 8 positions match TRBD1. V was clipped by 7 bases and J by 2 bases; unmatched bases: 15. This CDR3 region has 17 residues. The CDR3 is CASTPWAGGLSNYGYTF. The CDR3 coding sequence is TGTGCCAGCACCCCGTGGGCAGGGGGCCTTTCAAACTATGGCTACACCTTC.

V gene TRBV20-1 combines with J gene TRBJ2-1; 7 bases agree with TRBD2. Germline V gene sequence: CDR1 DFQATT, CDR2 SNEGSKA (reference sequence). J was trimmed by 8 bases and V by 3 bases; bases with no gene match: 10. The CDR3 extends over 14 amino acids. This CDR3 is CSASPVAGDDEQFF. The CDR3 DNA reads as TGCAGTGCTAGCCCGGTCGCGGGGGATGATGAGCAGTTCTTC.